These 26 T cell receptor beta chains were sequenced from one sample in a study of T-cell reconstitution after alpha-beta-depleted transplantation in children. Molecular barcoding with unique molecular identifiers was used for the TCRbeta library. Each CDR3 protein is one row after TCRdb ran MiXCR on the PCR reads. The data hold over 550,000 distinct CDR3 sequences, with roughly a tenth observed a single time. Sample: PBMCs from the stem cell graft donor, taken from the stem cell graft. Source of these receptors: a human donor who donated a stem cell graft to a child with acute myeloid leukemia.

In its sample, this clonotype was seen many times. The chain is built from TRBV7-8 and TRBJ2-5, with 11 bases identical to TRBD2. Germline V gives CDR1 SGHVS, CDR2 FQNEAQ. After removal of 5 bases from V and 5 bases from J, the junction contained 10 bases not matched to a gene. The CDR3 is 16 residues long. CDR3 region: CASSPGTSGRGETQYF. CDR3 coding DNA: TGTGCCAGCAGCCCCGGGACTAGCGGCAGGGGGGAGACCCAGTACTTC.

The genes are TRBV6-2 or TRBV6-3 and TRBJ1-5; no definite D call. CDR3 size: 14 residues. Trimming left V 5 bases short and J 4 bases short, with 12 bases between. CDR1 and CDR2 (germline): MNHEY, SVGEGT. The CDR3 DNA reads TGTGCCAGCAGTGCCCTCGAGGGAAATCAGCCCCAGCATTTT. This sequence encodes CASSALEGNQPQHF.

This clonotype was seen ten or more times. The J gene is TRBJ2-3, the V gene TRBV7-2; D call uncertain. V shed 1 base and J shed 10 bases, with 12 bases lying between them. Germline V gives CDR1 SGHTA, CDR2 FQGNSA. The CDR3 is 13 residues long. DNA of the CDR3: TGTGCCAGCAGCTTAGGGTTGTGGGGATCGCAGTATTTT. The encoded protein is CASSLGLWGSQYF.

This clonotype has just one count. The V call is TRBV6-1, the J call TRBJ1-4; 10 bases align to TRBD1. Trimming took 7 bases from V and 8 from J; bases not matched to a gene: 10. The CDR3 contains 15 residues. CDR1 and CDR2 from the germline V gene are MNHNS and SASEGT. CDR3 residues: CASIGWDRGREKLFF. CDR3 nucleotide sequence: TGTGCCAGCATAGGCTGGGACAGGGGAAGAGAAAAACTGTTTTTT.

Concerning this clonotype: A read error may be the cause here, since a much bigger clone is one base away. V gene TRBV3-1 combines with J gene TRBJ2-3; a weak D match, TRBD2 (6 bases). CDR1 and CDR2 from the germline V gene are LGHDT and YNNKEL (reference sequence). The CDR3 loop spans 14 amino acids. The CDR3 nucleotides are TGTTCCAGCAGCCACAGGACTACCACCCCAGGAAAGTATTTT. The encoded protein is CSSSHRTTTPGKYF.

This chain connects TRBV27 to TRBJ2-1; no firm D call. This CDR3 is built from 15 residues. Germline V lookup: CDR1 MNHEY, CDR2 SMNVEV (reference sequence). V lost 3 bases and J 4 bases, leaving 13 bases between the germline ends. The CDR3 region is CASSLEDPRYNEQFF. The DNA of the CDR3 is TGTGCCAGCAGTTTGGAAGACCCGAGATACAATGAGCAGTTCTTC.

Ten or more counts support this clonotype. CDR3 region: CASSGGGFNGYTF. DNA of the CDR3: TGTGCCAGCAGTGGGGGGGGCTTTAATGGCTACACCTTC. J is TRBJ1-2 and V is TRBV12-3 or TRBV12-4; TRBD1 is a possible D gene (6 bases). This CDR3 has 13 residues. Trimming stripped 5 bases from V and 6 bases from J, with 13 bases between.

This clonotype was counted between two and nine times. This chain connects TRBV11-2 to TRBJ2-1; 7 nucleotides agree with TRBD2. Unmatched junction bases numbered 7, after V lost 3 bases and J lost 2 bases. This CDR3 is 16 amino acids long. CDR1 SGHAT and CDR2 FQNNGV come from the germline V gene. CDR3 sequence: CASSFRRELPYNEQFF. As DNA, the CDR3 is TGTGCCAGCAGCTTCCGGCGGGAGTTACCCTACAATGAGCAGTTCTTC.

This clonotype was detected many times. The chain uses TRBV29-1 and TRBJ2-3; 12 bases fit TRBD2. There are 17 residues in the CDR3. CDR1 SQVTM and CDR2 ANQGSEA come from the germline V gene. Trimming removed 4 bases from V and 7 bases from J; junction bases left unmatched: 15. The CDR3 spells CSVAPWLAGGIRNTQYF. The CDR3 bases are TGCAGCGTTGCTCCTTGGCTAGCGGGAGGGATTCGAAATACGCAGTATTTT.

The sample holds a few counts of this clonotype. This CDR3 reads CATEFYGYTF. DNA for the CDR3: TGTGCCACCGAATTCTATGGCTACACCTTC. The chain links TRBV25-1 to TRBJ1-2; D not certain. Trimming took 10 bases from V and 4 from J, leaving 7 bases between them. Germline V lookup: CDR1 MGHDK, CDR2 SYGVNS. This CDR3 contains 10 residues.

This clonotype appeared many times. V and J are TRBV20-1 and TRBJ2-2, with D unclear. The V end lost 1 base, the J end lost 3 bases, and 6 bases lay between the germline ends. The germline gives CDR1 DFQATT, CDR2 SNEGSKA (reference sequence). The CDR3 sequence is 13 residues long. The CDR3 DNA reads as TGCAGTGCTAGAGGGATATACACCGGGGAGCTGTTTTTT. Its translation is CSARGIYTGELFF.

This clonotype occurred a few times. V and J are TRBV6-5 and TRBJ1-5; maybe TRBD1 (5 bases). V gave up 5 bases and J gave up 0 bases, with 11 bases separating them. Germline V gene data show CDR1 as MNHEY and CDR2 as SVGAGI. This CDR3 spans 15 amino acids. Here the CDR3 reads CASSRDLDSNQPQHF. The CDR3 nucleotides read TGTGCCAGCAGTAGGGACCTCGATAGCAATCAGCCCCAGCATTTT.

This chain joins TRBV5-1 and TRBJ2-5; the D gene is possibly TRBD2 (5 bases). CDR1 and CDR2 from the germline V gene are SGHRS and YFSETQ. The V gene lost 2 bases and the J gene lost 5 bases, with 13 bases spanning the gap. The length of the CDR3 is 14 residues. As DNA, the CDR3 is TGCGCCAGCAGCTTACAGAGCGGCGGGGAGACCCAGTACTTC. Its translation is CASSLQSGGETQYF.

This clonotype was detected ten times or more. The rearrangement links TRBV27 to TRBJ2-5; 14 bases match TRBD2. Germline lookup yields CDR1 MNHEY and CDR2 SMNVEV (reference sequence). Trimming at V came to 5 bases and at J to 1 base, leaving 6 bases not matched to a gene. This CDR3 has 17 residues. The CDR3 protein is CASSPGLAGVSQETQYF. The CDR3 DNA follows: TGTGCCAGCAGTCCGGGACTAGCGGGAGTTTCCCAAGAGACCCAGTACTTC.

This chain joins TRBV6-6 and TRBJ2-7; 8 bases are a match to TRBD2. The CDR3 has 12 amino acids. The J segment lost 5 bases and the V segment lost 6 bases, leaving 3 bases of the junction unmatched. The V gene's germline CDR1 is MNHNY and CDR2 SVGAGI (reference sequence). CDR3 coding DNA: TGTGCCAGCAGCACGACTAGCGACGAGCAGTACTTC. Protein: CASSTTSDEQYF.

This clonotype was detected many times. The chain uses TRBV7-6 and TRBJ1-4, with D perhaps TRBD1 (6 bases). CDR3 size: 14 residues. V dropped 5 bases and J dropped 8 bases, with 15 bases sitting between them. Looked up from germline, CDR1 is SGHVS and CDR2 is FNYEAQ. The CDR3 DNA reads TGTGCCAGCAGCCGTACAGGGATGGGGGAAAAACTGTTTTTT. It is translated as CASSRTGMGEKLFF. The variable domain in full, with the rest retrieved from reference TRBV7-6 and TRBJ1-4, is GAGVSQSPRYKVTKRGQDVALRCDPISGHVSLYWYRQALGQGPEFLTYFNYEAQQDKSGLPNDRFSAERPEGSISTLTIQRTEQRDSAMYRCASSRTGMGEKLFFGSGTQLSVL.

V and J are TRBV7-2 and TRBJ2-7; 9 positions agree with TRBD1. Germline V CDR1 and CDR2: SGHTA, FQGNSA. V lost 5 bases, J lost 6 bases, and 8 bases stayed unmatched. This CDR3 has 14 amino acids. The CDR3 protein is CASSTRTGEGEQYF. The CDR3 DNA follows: TGTGCCAGCAGCACCCGGACAGGGGAGGGCGAGCAGTACTTC.

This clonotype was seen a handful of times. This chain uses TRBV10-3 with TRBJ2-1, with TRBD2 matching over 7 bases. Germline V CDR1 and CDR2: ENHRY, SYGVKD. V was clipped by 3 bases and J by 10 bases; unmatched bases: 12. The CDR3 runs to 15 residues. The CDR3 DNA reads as TGTGCCATCAGTGAATTGAGGGCGGGAGAGGTGGAGCAGTTCTTC. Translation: CAISELRAGEVEQFF.

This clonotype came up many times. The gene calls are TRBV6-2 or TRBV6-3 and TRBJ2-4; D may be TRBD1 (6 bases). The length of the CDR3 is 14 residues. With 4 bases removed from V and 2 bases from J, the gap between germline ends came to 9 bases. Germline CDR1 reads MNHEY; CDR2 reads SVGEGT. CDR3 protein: CASSFGQTKNIQYF. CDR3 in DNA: TGTGCCAGCAGTTTCGGACAGACCAAAAACATTCAGTACTTC.

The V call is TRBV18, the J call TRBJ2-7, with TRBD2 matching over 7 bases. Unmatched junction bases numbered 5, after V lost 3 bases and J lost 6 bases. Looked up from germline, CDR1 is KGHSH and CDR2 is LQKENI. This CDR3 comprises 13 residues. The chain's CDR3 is CASSPGTNAEQYF. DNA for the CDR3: TGTGCCAGCTCACCCGGGACTAACGCCGAGCAGTACTTC.

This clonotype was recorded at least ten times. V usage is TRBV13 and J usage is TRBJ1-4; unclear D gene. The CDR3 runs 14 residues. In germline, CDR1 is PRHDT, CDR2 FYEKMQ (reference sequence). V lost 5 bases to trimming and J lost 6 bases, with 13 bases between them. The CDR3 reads CASSPGRAYEKLFF. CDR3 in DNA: TGTGCCAGCAGCCCGGGTAGAGCCTATGAAAAACTGTTTTTT.

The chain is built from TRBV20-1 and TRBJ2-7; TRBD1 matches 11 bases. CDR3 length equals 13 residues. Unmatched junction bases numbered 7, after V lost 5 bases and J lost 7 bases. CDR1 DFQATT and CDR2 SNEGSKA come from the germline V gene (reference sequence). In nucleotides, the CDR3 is TGCAGTGCTCCTAGGACAGGGGGCGGGGAGCAGTACTTC. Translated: CSAPRTGGGEQYF.

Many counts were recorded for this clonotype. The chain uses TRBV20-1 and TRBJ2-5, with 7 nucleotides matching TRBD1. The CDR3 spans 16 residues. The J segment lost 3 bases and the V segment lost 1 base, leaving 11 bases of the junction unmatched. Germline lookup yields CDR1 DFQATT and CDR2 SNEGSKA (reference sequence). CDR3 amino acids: CSARGDRVGREETQYF. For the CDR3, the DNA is TGCAGTGCTAGAGGTGACAGGGTCGGGCGGGAAGAGACCCAGTACTTC.

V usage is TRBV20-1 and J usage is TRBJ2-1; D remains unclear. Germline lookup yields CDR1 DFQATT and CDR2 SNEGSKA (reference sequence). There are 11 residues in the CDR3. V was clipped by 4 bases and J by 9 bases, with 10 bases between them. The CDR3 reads CSAIRTSEQFF. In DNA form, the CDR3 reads TGCAGTGCTATCAGGACGAGTGAGCAGTTCTTC.

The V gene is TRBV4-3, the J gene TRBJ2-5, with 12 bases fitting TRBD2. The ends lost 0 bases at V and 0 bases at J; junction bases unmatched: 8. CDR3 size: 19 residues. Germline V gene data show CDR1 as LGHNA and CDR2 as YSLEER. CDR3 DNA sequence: TGCGCCAGCAGCCAAGAGATGCGGACTAGCGGGACTAACCAAGAGACCCAGTACTTC. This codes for CASSQEMRTSGTNQETQYF.

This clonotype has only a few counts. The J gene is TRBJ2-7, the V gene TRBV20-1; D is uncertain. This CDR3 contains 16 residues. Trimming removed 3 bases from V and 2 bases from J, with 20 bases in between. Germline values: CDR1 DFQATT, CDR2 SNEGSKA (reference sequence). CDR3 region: CSASRPSGAQTYEQYF. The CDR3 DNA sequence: TGCAGTGCTAGTAGGCCCTCGGGTGCCCAAACCTACGAGCAGTACTTC.